This T cell receptor (beta chain) appears in the sequencing data of a study of tumor and adjacent non-tumor tissue in lung cancer. The overall study: Patients comprised over 9 adenocarcinoma, 2 squamous cell carcinoma and 1 small cell lung cancer. The patients, 9 to 11 men and five or six women, were roughly 31 to 85 with stage I to III disease. Study results and caveats: Tumor TCR diversity, when higher, was linked to shorter survival.

Comments on this clonotype: Its antigen is still unknown.

Germline CDR1 reads SQVTM; CDR2 reads ANQGSEA. This CDR3 contains 12 residues. No cell sorting was done before RNA was extracted from the tissue. Newly diagnosed lung cancer patients had thoracic surgery in China, August–late 2014, without prior chemotherapy. The library came from three nested PCR rounds adapted from ARM-PCR protocols. TCRdb reprocessed the multiplex PCR reads with MiXCR, giving one entry per CDR3 protein. This repertoire shows about 76,000 distinct CDR3 sequences, about two thirds found once; its top ten account for roughly 12%. This chain uses TRBV29-1 with TRBJ2-1; no clear D. Sequencing was carried out using lung tumor tissue. The clonotype comes from a woman aged 70-85 years with non-small cell lung cancer. Here the CDR3 DNA reads TGCTGCATTGATGGGGAATTCAATGAGCAGTTCTTC. Its translation: CCIDGEFNEQFF.